This TCR beta chain was documented in a study of blood T cell repertoires in COVID-19 (dated by TCRdb to 2018 to 2020). In the study overall: The collaborator samples originated in the United States, Italy and Spain and spanned the acute and convalescent phases of COVID-19. The prospective study material was composed of cDNA or gDNA derived from T cells, B-cell-depleted T cells, or PBMCs. The dataset comprised deeply sampled blood TCRbeta repertoires from subjects exposed to, actively infected with, or recovered from COVID-19. A freely available public database, intended as a resource for researchers studying the immune response to SARS-CoV-2, is where the repertoires were released. HLA class I and class II types, where available, came from metadata supplied by the sample provider rather than from assay-based typing. Nearly every sample came with metadata listing a de-identified subject ID, COVID-19 status, age in years and sex. The samples were drawn from the first 160 participants of the ongoing ImmuneRACE study and from some 1,300 subjects provided by 6 global collaborators. Study-wide findings and limitations: How much clinical and demographic metadata was included differed by source and by participant, and the metadata was provided uncurated.

Participants in the prospective study were enrolled through a virtual design, were aged roughly 18 to 100 years, and lived in roughly 26 United States geographic areas. In the prospective study, participants were assigned to cohorts based on the clinical history participants reported in a screening survey and a study questionnaire. ImmuneRACE Cohort 3 recovered participants were defined by two consecutive negative NP/OP PCR tests, healthcare professional clearance, or symptom resolution. In the prospective study, whole blood, serum and a nasopharyngeal or oropharyngeal swab were collected from each participant by mobile phlebotomists. Prospective study participants could optionally give additional blood draws and questionnaires over an approximately two-month period. Before DNA extraction, prospective study blood samples were shipped either frozen or at room temperature. TCRbeta CDR3 regions were amplified from genomic DNA using the immunoSEQ Assay, a bias-controlled multiplex PCR. Under the source paper's analysis protocol: Nucleated cell counts per sample were estimated from amplification of reference gene primers within the assay. To quantify the absolute abundance of each unique TCRbeta CDR3 rearrangement, sequence reads were collapsed and filtered. For each sample, productive Simpson clonality was calculated as the square root of Simpson's diversity index across productive rearrangements. TCRdb mirrors the immuneACCESS table, restricted to in-frame sequences. Some clones are absent from its copies; in checked studies, under half trace to an unresolved V gene, and the reason for the others is unknown. V and J calls and clone size are given by that table; D and trimming were obtained from the DNA. This sample is represented by approximately 450,000 clones; 75% to 90% of them were singletons. The top ten hold 1% to 1.3% of the sample.

According to the germline V gene (reference sequence), CDR1 reads LNHDA and CDR2 reads SQIVND. Trimming at the junction amounts to 2 bases on V and 1 base on J, and the germline ends lie 12 bases apart. Inclusive of the bounding cysteine and phenylalanine, the CDR3 is 17 residues long. Only the CDR3 part of the read is kept: 51 bases, read in frame from the first base. As for this clone: What antigen it recognizes has not been identified. No base quality information exists; no much larger clone differs at one position.

The sequence links TRBV19 to TRBJ2-6; a tentative D match to TRBD2 spans 6 bases. The clonotype comes from a young man who had recovered from COVID-19. Sequenced material: PBMCs or T cells enriched from blood (not recorded which). The DNA sequence is TGTGCCAGTAGTATAAACCCGGGGAGGTCTGGGGCCAACGTCCTGACTTTC. Protein translation: CASSINPGRSGANVLTF.